This TCR beta chain was captured in a study of T cell responses to AZD1222 COVID-19 vaccine. Second-dose intervals of approximately 4 or approximately 12 weeks were pooled. The study, taken as a whole, reports: Repertoire sampling was restricted to post-peak T cell response timepoints.

Germline V gene sequence: CDR1 MNHEY, CDR2 SMNVEV (reference sequence). Trimming took 2 bases from V and 13 from J, leaving 15 bases between them. The length of the CDR3 is 13 residues. The assay was immunoSEQ multiplex PCR, and TCRdb's table has in-frame clones only and misses some. The table shows around 150,000 clones, with under 95% occurring only once. Comment on this clone: The antigen is unknown.

The sequences come from peripheral blood, collected 28 days after the second AZD1222 dose. The receptor's source is an adult who received the AZD1222 COVID-19 vaccine. The V and J genes are TRBV27 and TRBJ2-1; no clear D gene. The CDR3 loop is CASSLMAAGLQFF. The CDR3 DNA is TGTGCCAGCAGTTTAATGGCGGCTGGGCTACAGTTCTTC.